This T cell receptor (beta chain) was observed in a study of blood T cell repertoires in COVID-19. About the study: From T cells, B-cell-depleted T cells, or PBMCs came the material, which was cDNA or gDNA.

TCRdb keeps only in-frame clones here, not all; method: immunoSEQ multiplex PCR. The repertoire includes 95,000 to 150,000 clones, 87% of them detected once, and less than 30% sits in the top ten. Germline V gene sequence: CDR1 SGHAT, CDR2 FQNNGV. This CDR3 contains 15 residues. Trimming shortened V by 4 bases and J by 1 base, and 13 bases separated the two germline ends. The source of this sequence is a woman aged 70-85 years with acute or convalescent COVID-19. The sequenced sample was peripheral blood. The V and J genes are TRBV11-2 and TRBJ1-1, with D perhaps TRBD1 (5 bases). CDR3 sequence (DNA): TGTGCCAGCAGCTCTGCAGGGAATAAGAACACTGAAGCTTTCTTT. Encoded protein: CASSSAGNKNTEAFF.